One sample yielded the 20 T cell receptor beta chains listed below, sequenced in a study of T cell clonality in common variable immunodeficiency. Findings and limits, study-wide: Common variable immunodeficiency TCR beta sequences reportedly had fewer deletions and N-nucleotide insertions.

For these TCRs, the target antigens are not known. Generated by immunoSEQ multiplex PCR, the TCRdb table keeps only in-frame clones and is missing some. The sample is made up of about 23,000 clones, none counted only once. The sample comprised peripheral blood mononuclear cells. The receptors were sampled from a human donor with common variable immunodeficiency.

Concerning this clone: The CDR3 goes on 3 residues after the read ends, and that part is filled in from the germline J gene. The V gene is TRBV19, the J gene TRBJ2-2; TRBD2 matches at 8 bases. Looked up from germline, CDR1 is LNHDA and CDR2 is SQIVND (reference sequence). The junction had 8 bases not matched to a gene; V was cut back by 7 bases and J by 4 bases. The CDR3 has 15 amino acids. CDR3 protein: CASTIGLAGTGELFF. CDR3 bases read: TGTGCCAGTACCATAGGACTAGCAGGCACCGGGGAG.

This clone appeared many times. The read terminates 3 residues before the CDR3 end, so the remaining end is supplied by the germline J gene. The rearrangement uses TRBV19 and TRBJ2-3; 10 bases align to TRBD2. Germline CDR1 LNHDA, CDR2 SQIVND (reference sequence). The CDR3 has 18 residues. V dropped 3 bases and J dropped 0; count of bases not matched to a gene: 9. The CDR3 sequence: CASSIWASGRPSTDTQYF. The DNA read from the CDR3 is TGTGCCAGTAGTATTTGGGCTAGCGGGAGACCTAGCACAGATACG. Based on the CDR3 plus reference TRBV19 and TRBJ2-3, the full variable domain is DGGITQSPKYLFRKEGQNVTLSCEQNLNHDAMYWYRQDPGQGLRLIYYSQIVNDFQKGDIAEGYSVSREKKESFPLTVTSAQKNPTAFYLCASSIWASGRPSTDTQYFGPGTRLTVL.

The sample holds a few counts of this clone. From the germline J gene comes the end of the CDR3, since the read stops 3 residues before it. This rearrangement joins TRBV19 to TRBJ2-1; TRBD2 matches at 9 bases. Germline lookup yields CDR1 LNHDA and CDR2 SQIVND (reference sequence). The CDR3 sequence is 16 residues long. Trimming at V came to 3 bases and at J to 8 bases, leaving 11 bases not matched to a gene. The CDR3 bases that were read are TGTGCCAGTAGTATGGGTTTGGCGGGAGGGTCGCATGAG. Protein product: CASSMGLAGGSHE. The full CDR3 protein reads CASSMGLAGGSHEQFF.

The DNA read from the CDR3 is TGCGCCAGTGCGTCGGGGGTCCAAGAGACC. Residues: CASASGVQET. The whole CDR3 protein reads CASASGVQETQYF. This chain uses TRBV10-2 with TRBJ2-5, with D perhaps TRBD2 (6 bases). The read gets to within 3 residues of the CDR3 end, and the germline J gene fills in the rest. V was pared by 9 bases and J by 1 base, with 12 bases between. The CDR3 is made up of 13 amino acids. CDR1 is WSHSY and CDR2 is SAAADI in the germline V gene.

With respect to this clone: An end of the junction does not agree with germline; a read error may underlie this. Coverage ceases 3 residues before the CDR3 finishes, and the germline J gene fills in the end. The V call is TRBV13, the J call TRBJ1-4; 8 positions match TRBD1. In germline, CDR1 is PRHDT, CDR2 FYEKMQ (reference sequence). CDR3 length equals 14 residues. CDR3 DNA, as far as it was read: TGTGTCAGCAGCCGGGGACAGGAAGGTGAAAAA. Amino acids: CVSSRGQEGEK. The whole CDR3 protein is CVSSRGQEGEKLFF.

At least ten counts were recorded for this clone. The read falls 3 residues short of the CDR3 end, and the missing part is taken from the germline J gene. The sample contains more than one DNA sequence encoding this CDR3. The chain joins TRBV19 to TRBJ2-1, with 7 bases fitting TRBD2. The CDR3 contains 13 residues. J lost 8 bases, V lost 1 base, and 2 bases had no gene match. Germline V CDR1 and CDR2: LNHDA, SQIVND (reference sequence). The DNA read from the CDR3 is TGTGCCAGTAGTATAGCTAGCGGTGATGAG. Protein: CASSIASGDE. The full-length CDR3 reads as CASSIASGDEQFF.

A word on this clone: Read sequence stops 3 residues before the CDR3 end, and the germline J gene provides the missing end. The genes are TRBV7-2 and TRBJ2-5; unclear D gene. The CDR3 totals 14 residues. The ends were cut back, 1 base at V and 1 base at J, with 7 bases in the middle. Germline V gene sequence: CDR1 SGHTA, CDR2 FQGNSA. This CDR3 reads CASSLGVIQETQYF. Incomplete CDR3 DNA: TGTGCCAGCAGCTTAGGTGTAATCCAAGAGACC.

This clone was seen only a few times. The read ends 3 residues before the CDR3 terminus; that terminus is restored from the germline J gene. The V call is TRBV7-2, the J call TRBJ1-4; D uncertain. V gave up 5 bases and J gave up 10 bases, with 8 bases separating them. Germline V CDR1 and CDR2: SGHTA, FQGNSA. This CDR3 is built from 11 residues. CDR3 amino acids: CASSTPGKLFF. Incomplete CDR3 DNA: TGTGCCAGCAGCACCCCGGGAAAA.

This clone was observed many times. Read sequence stops 3 residues before the CDR3 end, and the germline J gene provides the missing end. The chain combines TRBV5-1 with TRBJ1-2; 11 nucleotides agree with TRBD1. The CDR3 is 14 amino acids. CDR1 SGHRS and CDR2 YFSETQ come from the germline V gene. The DNA read from the CDR3 is TGCGCCAGCAGAGGACAGGGGGCTACAGGAGGC. Translating it yields CASRGQGATGG. The whole CDR3 protein reads CASRGQGATGGYTF.

This clone was observed a few times. The read terminates 3 residues ahead of where the CDR3 ends, so the germline J gene completes it. The chain joins TRBV6-1 to TRBJ1-2; unclear D gene. CDR1 is MNHNS, CDR2 SASEGT, per germline. Deletions cut 0 bases from V and 3 bases from J, with 11 bases between. The CDR3 is made up of 15 amino acids. This CDR3 reads CASSEALGRDYGYTF. Partial CDR3 DNA: TGTGCCAGCAGTGAAGCGCTGGGCAGAGACTATGGC.

Many counts were recorded for this clone. The CDR3 end lies 3 residues beyond the end of the read and is filled in from the germline J gene. The chain uses TRBV30 and TRBJ2-7, with 10 bases aligning to TRBD1. The CDR3 is 16 residues long. CDR1 and CDR2 from the germline V gene are GTSNPN and SVGIG (reference sequence). With 3 bases clipped from V and 2 bases from J, the junction kept 10 bases outside the gene matches. The part of the CDR3 DNA that was read is TGTGCCTGGAGCAACCGGGACAGGGGAGTCACCTACGAG. Its protein is CAWSNRDRGVTYE. The CDR3 reads in full as CAWSNRDRGVTYEQYF.

In its sample, this clone ranks as medium-sized. With the read ending 3 residues before the CDR3 end, the germline J gene is used to fill in that end. The rearrangement links TRBV2 to TRBJ2-5, with D possibly TRBD1 on 5 matching bases. V was cut by 4 bases and J by 2 bases, with 8 bases left in between. There are 13 residues in the CDR3. Germline-derived CDR1 and CDR2 are SNHLY and FYNNEI. The CDR3 protein is CASSGQLQETQYF. Partial CDR3 DNA: TGTGCCAGCAGTGGACAGCTTCAAGAGACC.

This clone was recorded a few times. The read finishes 3 residues shy of the CDR3 end, and the germline J gene is used to complete it. The V call is TRBV19, the J call TRBJ2-7, with 9 bases identical to TRBD2. Per germline, CDR1 LNHDA and CDR2 SQIVND (reference sequence). V dropped 8 bases and J dropped 6; count of bases not matched to a gene: 8. The CDR3 has 13 amino acids. The CDR3 spells CASSPAGGLEQYF. The sequenced part of the CDR3 DNA is TGTGCCAGTTCCCCTGCGGGGGGGCTCGAG.

This clone turned up a few times. The junction departs from germline at one end; a sequencing error may be responsible. The CDR3 goes on 3 residues after the read ends, and that part is filled in from the germline J gene. V and J are TRBV7-7 and TRBJ2-3, with 10 bases aligning to TRBD2. CDR1 is SSHAT, CDR2 FNYEAQ, per germline (reference sequence). CDR3 length: 16 residues. The covered CDR3 bases are TGTGCTAGCAGCTTGGGAGCGGGAGGGCCAGCAGATACG. This gives the protein CASSLGAGGPADT. The full CDR3 protein is CASSLGAGGPADTQYF.

At least ten counts were recorded for this clone. The read stops 3 residues short of the end of the CDR3; the missing end is completed from the germline J gene. The chain joins TRBV19 to TRBJ1-2; D might be TRBD1 (6 bases). There are 13 residues in the CDR3. Germline CDR1 is LNHDA and CDR2 is SQIVND (reference sequence). Incomplete CDR3 DNA: TGTGCCAGTACCCTAAAACAGGGAGGCGGC. It codes for CASTLKQGGG. The entire CDR3 sequence reads CASTLKQGGGYTF.

This clone has more than one count but fewer than ten. The read halts 3 residues ahead of the CDR3 end, with the missing end drawn from the germline J gene. The chain recombines TRBV19 with TRBJ2-5; tentatively, D is TRBD2 (6 bases). V lost 4 bases and J 7 bases, leaving 19 bases between the germline ends. The CDR3 covers 15 residues. From germline, CDR1 is LNHDA and CDR2 SQIVND (reference sequence). CDR3 sequence: CASSTPTGTFGTQYF. CDR3 bases read: TGTGCCAGTAGTACCCCAACCGGGACTTTCGGGACC.

This clone was seen a few times. The part of the CDR3 DNA that was read is TGTGCCAGCAGCTTGGACAGGGGGCAGGGTCAGCCC. Its protein product is CASSLDRGQGQP. The whole CDR3 reads CASSLDRGQGQPQHF. This chain links TRBV7-6 with TRBJ1-5; 11 bases match TRBD1. The read ends 3 residues before the CDR3 terminus; that terminus is restored from the germline J gene. V was clipped by 3 bases and J by 6 bases; unmatched bases: 4. The germline V gene has CDR1 SGHVS and CDR2 FNYEAQ. The length of the CDR3 is 15 residues.

In the case of this clone: Sequencing ends 3 residues short of the CDR3 end; the germline J gene provides the rest. The chain couples TRBV18 to TRBJ2-6; maybe TRBD2 (6 bases). Looked up from germline, CDR1 is KGHSH and CDR2 is LQKENI. The CDR3 length is 16 residues. Trimming stripped 10 bases from V and 0 bases from J, with 16 bases between. CDR3 bases read: TGTGCCACAGCGGGTCCAGGGAGCTCTGGGGCCAACGTC. This sequence encodes CATAGPGSSGANV. The whole CDR3 protein is CATAGPGSSGANVLTF.

With respect to this clone: The sequenced fragment ends 3 residues before the CDR3 boundary, so the rest is inferred from the germline J gene. This chain uses TRBV18 with TRBJ1-2; 7 bases map to TRBD1. Germline lookup yields CDR1 KGHSH and CDR2 LQKENI. After removal of 3 bases from V and 7 bases from J, the junction contained 5 bases not matched to a gene. The CDR3 totals 13 residues. The CDR3 sequence: CASSPDRERGYTF. The sequenced CDR3 bases are TGTGCCAGCTCACCTGACAGGGAGCGTGGC.

This clone appeared many times. The CDR3 end falls 3 residues outside the read, so it is completed with the germline J gene. V gene TRBV18 combines with J gene TRBJ1-1; possible D gene TRBD1, 5 bases. Looked up from germline, CDR1 is KGHSH and CDR2 is LQKENI. The CDR3 runs 13 residues. Trimming stripped 4 bases from V and 4 bases from J, with 10 bases between. The CDR3 here is CASSQGEATEAFF. CDR3 bases read: TGTGCCAGCTCACAAGGGGAAGCCACTGAA. The complete variable domain, with remaining parts taken from reference TRBV18 and TRBJ1-1, reads NAGVMQNPRHLVRRRGQEARLRCSPMKGHSHVYWYRQLPEEGLKFMVYLQKENIIDESGMPKERFSAEFPKEGPSILRIQQVVRGDSAAYFCASSQGEATEAFFGQGTRLTVV.